Listed below are T cell receptor beta chains from one sample, sequenced in a study of Ad26.COV2.S vaccination and SARS-CoV-2 variants. Repertoires were generated with immunoSEQ multiplex PCR, while TCRdb's copy carries only in-frame clones and drops some. The sample lists under 250,000 clones, around 88% occurring once. This material consisted of peripheral blood, taken in a trial of Ad26.COV2.S vaccine versus placebo. The receptor source for this set is a person aged 18-65 years who received the Ad26.COV2.S COVID-19 vaccine or a placebo. Both conserved end residues are part of each CDR3. Each record gives: V gene, J gene, clone size, D gene, CDR3 protein, CDR3 DNA. D genes are given only for firm matches. Clone sizes are given selectively: once, few, many, or a class where the clone is expanded.

V: TRBV7-9
J: TRBJ1-5
size: -
D: -
CDR3: CASSLGGKGVNQPQHF
DNA: TGTGCCAGCAGCTTAGGCGGGAAGGGCGTAAATCAGCCCCAGCATTTT

V: TRBV19
J: TRBJ2-1
size: -
D: TRBD2
CDR3: CASSILAGGQNNEQFF
DNA: TGTGCCAGTAGTATTCTGGCGGGAGGGCAAAACAATGAGCAGTTCTTC

V: TRBV28
J: TRBJ1-5
size: -
D: TRBD1
CDR3: CASNKGGGGNQPQHF
DNA: TGTGCCAGCAACAAAGGGGGCGGCGGCAATCAGCCCCAGCATTTT

V: TRBV19
J: TRBJ2-1
size: -
D: TRBD1
CDR3: CASSKSRDRPYNEQFF
DNA: TGTGCCAGTAGTAAGTCCCGGGACAGGCCCTATAATGAGCAGTTCTTC

V: TRBV2
J: TRBJ1-2
size: -
D: TRBD1
CDR3: CARSTGNYGYTF
DNA: TGTGCCAGATCGACAGGGAACTATGGCTACACCTTC

V: TRBV7-9
J: TRBJ2-1
size: -
D: -
CDR3: CASSLAMGGDEQFF
DNA: TGTGCCAGCAGCTTAGCGATGGGGGGCGATGAGCAGTTCTTC

V: TRBV9
J: TRBJ1-5
size: -
D: TRBD1
CDR3: CASSATGGNQPQHF
DNA: TGTGCCAGCAGCGCAACAGGGGGCAATCAGCCCCAGCATTTT

V: TRBV19
J: TRBJ1-1
size: -
D: -
CDR3: CASTPVGQGTMNTEAFF
DNA: TGTGCCAGTACCCCAGTTGGTCAGGGGACTATGAACACTGAAGCTTTCTTT

V: TRBV19
J: TRBJ2-3
size: -
D: -
CDR3: CASSMGFRVGDTQYF
DNA: TGTGCCAGTAGTATGGGATTCCGGGTAGGAGATACGCAGTATTTT

V: TRBV5-1
J: TRBJ1-3
size: -
D: TRBD1
CDR3: CASSWGQGSGNTIYF
DNA: TGCGCCAGCAGCTGGGGACAGGGGTCTGGAAACACCATATATTTT

V: TRBV7-9
J: TRBJ2-3
size: -
D: TRBD1
CDR3: CASSRGTGSTDTQYF
DNA: TGTGCCAGCAGCCGAGGGACAGGGAGCACAGATACGCAGTATTTT

V: TRBV6-5
J: TRBJ2-1
size: -
D: -
CDR3: CASSLWGGIDNEQFF
DNA: TGTGCCAGCAGCCTCTGGGGGGGCATCGACAATGAGCAGTTCTTC

V: TRBV9
J: TRBJ2-3
size: -
D: TRBD2
CDR3: CASSPVTSGYTDTQYF
DNA: TGTGCCAGCAGCCCGGTAACTAGCGGTTACACAGATACGCAGTATTTT

V: TRBV27
J: TRBJ1-4
size: -
D: -
CDR3: CASSLRSRWELFF
DNA: TGTGCCAGCAGTCTCCGGTCAAGATGGGAACTGTTTTTT

V: TRBV5-4
J: TRBJ2-3
size: -
D: -
CDR3: CASKQTTGTDTQYF
DNA: TGTGCCAGCAAACAGACGACTGGCACAGATACGCAGTATTTT

V: TRBV19
J: TRBJ1-3
size: once
D: -
CDR3: CASRLSSGNTIYF
DNA: TGTGCCAGTAGGTTATCCTCTGGAAACACCATATATTTT

V: TRBV10-3
J: TRBJ2-3
size: -
D: -
CDR3: CAISESDPYLTQYF
DNA: TGTGCCATCAGTGAGTCGGACCCCTATCTTACGCAGTATTTT

V: TRBV4-1
J: TRBJ2-5
size: -
D: TRBD1
CDR3: CASWGQGTETQYF
DNA: TGCGCCAGCTGGGGACAGGGGACAGAGACCCAGTACTTC

V: TRBV7-2
J: TRBJ2-3
size: -
D: -
CDR3: CASSLSGRPDTQYF
DNA: TGTGCCAGCAGCTTATCGGGCAGACCAGATACGCAGTATTTT

V: TRBV7-2
J: TRBJ1-5
size: -
D: -
CDR3: CASSLGILGQPQHF
DNA: TGTGCCAGCAGCTTAGGGATCCTGGGTCAGCCCCAGCATTTT

V: TRBV2
J: TRBJ1-5
size: -
D: -
CDR3: CASSGQTYSNQPQHF
DNA: TGTGCCAGCAGCGGACAGACCTATAGCAATCAGCCCCAGCATTTT

V: TRBV7-2
J: TRBJ1-4
size: once
D: -
CDR3: CASSLERGPNEKLFF
DNA: TGTGCCAGCAGCTTAGAAAGGGGACCTAATGAAAAACTGTTTTTT